This T cell receptor (beta chain) was sequenced in a study of T cell responses to AZD1222 COVID-19 vaccine. As for the study in general: Analysis merged second doses at about 4 or about 12 weeks.

The CDR3 covers 15 residues. Germline V gives CDR1 SGHTA, CDR2 FQGTGA. Trimming removed 1 base at V and 5 bases at J, with 14 bases between. The protocol was immunoSEQ multiplex PCR, while the TCRdb copy is restricted to in-frame clones and leaves out a portion. The profile shows tens of thousands of clones, roughly nine tenths of them singletons. The material sequenced was peripheral blood, taken on day 0 of AZD1222 vaccination. The sequence was obtained from an adult in good health. This sequence joins TRBV7-3 and TRBJ2-5, with D hard to call. CDR3 residues: CASSLSPGLGETQYF. CDR3 bases: TGTGCCAGCAGCTTAAGCCCGGGTCTCGGGGAGACCCAGTACTTC.